Shown below are 4 T cell receptor beta chains from a single sample sequenced in a study of blood T cell repertoires in COVID-19. Profiled with immunoSEQ multiplex PCR; TCRdb holds only in-frame clones, not every one. The data contain about 330,000 clones, over 75% of them singletons. The sequenced sample consisted of PBMCs or T cells enriched from blood (not recorded which). These receptors all stem from a woman in her 30s who had recovered from COVID-19.

Comment on this clone: This sample also contains other DNA sequences that code for the same CDR3. The J gene is TRBJ1-6, the V gene TRBV7-2, with 9 bases fitting TRBD1. The CDR3 contains 15 residues. Germline CDR1 and CDR2: SGHTA and FQGNSA. Trimming removed 1 base from V and 7 bases from J; junction bases left unmatched: 2. Here the CDR3 reads CASSLDRGRNSPLHF. The DNA of the CDR3 is TGTGCCAGCAGCTTAGACAGGGGGCGGAATTCACCCCTCCACTTT.

This chain joins TRBV19 and TRBJ1-2, with D tentatively TRBD1 (6 bases). The CDR3 has 17 residues. V was shortened by 5 bases and J by 0 bases, with 19 bases between the two germline ends. The germline CDR1 and CDR2 sequences are LNHDA and SQIVND (reference sequence). The CDR3 is CASSSGGWGPANYGYTF. CDR3 in DNA: TGTGCCAGTAGTTCGGGAGGATGGGGGCCAGCTAACTATGGCTACACCTTC.

The chain uses TRBV30 and TRBJ1-2; 9 positions match TRBD1. CDR3 length equals 15 residues. V trimming: 0 bases; J trimming: 1 base; junction bases outside the gene matches: 3. CDR1 GTSNPN and CDR2 SVGIG come from the germline V gene (reference sequence). The CDR3 coding sequence is TGTGCCTGGAGTGTAGGGGGACAGGGTAACTATGGCTACACCTTC. Its protein is CAWSVGGQGNYGYTF.

This chain connects TRBV24-1 to TRBJ2-5; TRBD1 matches 10 bases. Germline V lookup: CDR1 KGHDR, CDR2 SFDVKD. Germline trimming cut 5 bases from V and 5 bases from J; bases unmatched to any gene: 4. The CDR3 covers 14 residues. CDR3 sequence: CATSVSGQGETQYF. The CDR3 DNA is TGTGCCACCAGTGTTTCGGGACAGGGGGAGACCCAGTACTTC.